This TCR beta chain was sequenced for a study of neurological immune-mediated disorders. Template-switch 5'RACE cDNA synthesis added a 10-nucleotide unique molecular identifier. TCRdb itself ran the 5' RACE reads through MiXCR, one entry per CDR3 protein. This sample carries 53,000 or so distinct CDR3 sequences, 6.5% to 8.5% of them seen once, and the ten largest clones take 1.9%. Germline lookup yields CDR1 LGHDT and CDR2 YNNKEL (reference sequence). V lost 0 bases, J lost 10 bases, and 16 bases lay in between. This CDR3 region has 16 residues. The sample's time point: longitudinal time-point 3. In Maryland, USA, blood bank volunteers were the healthy controls. Unsorted libraries were generated from 2 million PBMCs held at -80 degrees C. This clonotype has just a few counts. Its antigen is still unknown. Notes on the study in general: Subjects shared no identical expanded-clone CDR3 amino acid sequences, suggesting private TCR-beta repertoires in all groups.

This chain uses TRBV3-1 with TRBJ1-6, with D possibly being TRBD1 (6 bases). The receptor comes from a woman between 40 and 50 years old in good health. The sequenced material came from PBMCs. Written as DNA, the CDR3 is TGTGCCAGCAGCCAAGAACTTCTAAGGGACAACTCACCCCTCCACTTT. It translates to CASSQELLRDNSPLHF.